This TCR beta chain was profiled in a study of blood T cells in healthy people across ages. Overall study findings and caveats: The CMV status of each donor remained undetermined, and this could have confounded shifts in expanded clonotypes. Estimates based on one million T cells were treated as lower bounds.

Each sample had at least 6 million PBMCs isolated. This clonotype was counted only a few times. The antigen is undetermined. There are 12 residues in the CDR3. V was cut by 5 bases and J by 12 bases, with 16 bases left in between. Together with a sample-barcoded 5' primer, a J-beta primer mix was included in a second PCR lasting roughly 6 to 12 cycles. Carrying 12 random nucleotides, a template-switch adaptor labeled each individual cDNA molecule. TCRdb reprocessed the 5' RACE reads via MiXCR and lists one record per CDR3 protein. The table lists 1.5 million to 2 million distinct CDR3 sequences, 28% of them singletons, with 7.7% in the top ten.

This sequence was found in a woman younger than 45 in good health. Sample: blood. The chain employs TRBV12-3 or TRBV12-4 and TRBJ1-1, with a tentative D call TRBD1 (5 bases). The CDR3 region is CASSLLGARSFF. Here the CDR3 DNA reads TGTGCCAGCAGTCTCCTTGGGGCGAGATCTTTCTTT.